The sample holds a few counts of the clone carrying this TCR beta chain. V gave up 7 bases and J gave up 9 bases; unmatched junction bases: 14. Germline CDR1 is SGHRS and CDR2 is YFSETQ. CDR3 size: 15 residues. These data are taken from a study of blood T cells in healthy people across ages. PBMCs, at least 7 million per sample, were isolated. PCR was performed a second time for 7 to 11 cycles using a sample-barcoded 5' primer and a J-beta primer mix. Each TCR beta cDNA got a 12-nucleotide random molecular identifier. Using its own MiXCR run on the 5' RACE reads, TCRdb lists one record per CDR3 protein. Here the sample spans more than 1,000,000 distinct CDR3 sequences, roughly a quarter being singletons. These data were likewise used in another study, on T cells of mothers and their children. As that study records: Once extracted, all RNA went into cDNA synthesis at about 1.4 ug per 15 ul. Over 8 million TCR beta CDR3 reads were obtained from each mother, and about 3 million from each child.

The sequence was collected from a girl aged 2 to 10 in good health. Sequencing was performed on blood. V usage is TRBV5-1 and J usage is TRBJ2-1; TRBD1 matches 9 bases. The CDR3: CASGPGTGTVFEQFF. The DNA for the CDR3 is TGCGCCAGCGGCCCCGGGACAGGGACCGTTTTTGAGCAGTTCTTC.